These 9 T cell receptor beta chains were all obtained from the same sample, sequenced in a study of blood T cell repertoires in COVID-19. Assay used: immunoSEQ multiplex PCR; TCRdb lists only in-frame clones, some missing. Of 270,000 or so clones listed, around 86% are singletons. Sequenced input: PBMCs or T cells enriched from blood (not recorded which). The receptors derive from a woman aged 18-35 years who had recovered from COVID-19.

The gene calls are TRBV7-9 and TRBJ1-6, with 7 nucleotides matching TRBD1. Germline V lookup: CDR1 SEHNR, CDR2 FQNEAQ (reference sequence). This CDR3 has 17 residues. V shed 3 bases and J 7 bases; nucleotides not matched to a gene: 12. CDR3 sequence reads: CASSLSGTAVENSPLHF. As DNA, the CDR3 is TGTGCCAGCAGCTTGTCCGGGACAGCTGTTGAAAATTCACCCCTCCACTTT.

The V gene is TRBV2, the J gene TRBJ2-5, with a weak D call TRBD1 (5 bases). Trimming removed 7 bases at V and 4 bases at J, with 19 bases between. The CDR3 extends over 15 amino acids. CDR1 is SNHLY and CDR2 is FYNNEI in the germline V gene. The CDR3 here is CASTSQDIDGETQYF. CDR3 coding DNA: TGTGCCAGCACCTCACAGGACATCGACGGAGAGACCCAGTACTTC.

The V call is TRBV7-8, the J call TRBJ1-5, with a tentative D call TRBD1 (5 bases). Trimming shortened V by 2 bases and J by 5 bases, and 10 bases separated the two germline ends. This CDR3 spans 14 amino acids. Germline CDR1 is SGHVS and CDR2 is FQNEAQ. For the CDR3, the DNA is TGTGCCAGCAGCTTACCAGCGGGGCATCAGCCCCAGCATTTT. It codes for CASSLPAGHQPQHF.

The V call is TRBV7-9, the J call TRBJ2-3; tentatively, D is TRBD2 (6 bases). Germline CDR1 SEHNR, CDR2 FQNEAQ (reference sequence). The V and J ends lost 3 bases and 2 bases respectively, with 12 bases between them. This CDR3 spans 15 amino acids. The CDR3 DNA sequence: TGTGCCAGCAGCTTTGCTAGCGCTTACACAGATACGCAGTATTTT. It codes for CASSFASAYTDTQYF.

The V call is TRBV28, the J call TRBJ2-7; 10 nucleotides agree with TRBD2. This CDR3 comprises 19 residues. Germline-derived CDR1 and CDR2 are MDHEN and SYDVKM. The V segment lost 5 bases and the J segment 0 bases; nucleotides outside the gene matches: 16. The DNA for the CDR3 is TGTGCCAGCAGTCCTTATTTTACCCCCCGGACTAGCGGCTCCTACGAGCAGTACTTC. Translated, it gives CASSPYFTPRTSGSYEQYF.

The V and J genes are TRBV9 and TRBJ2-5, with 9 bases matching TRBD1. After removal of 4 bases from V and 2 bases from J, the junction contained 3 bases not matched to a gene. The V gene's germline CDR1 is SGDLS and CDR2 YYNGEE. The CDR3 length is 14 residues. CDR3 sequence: CASSPGTGQETQYF. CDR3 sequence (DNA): TGTGCCAGCAGCCCTGGGACAGGGCAAGAGACCCAGTACTTC.

The CDR3 region is CSVLNRATDSTDTQYF. As DNA, the CDR3 is TGCAGCGTTTTGAATCGAGCGACCGATAGCACAGATACGCAGTATTTT. The rearrangement uses TRBV29-1 and TRBJ2-3, with unresolved D. Per germline, CDR1 SQVTM and CDR2 ANQGSEA. The CDR3 is 16 residues long. Trimming shortened V by 5 bases and J by 0 bases, and 18 bases separated the two germline ends.

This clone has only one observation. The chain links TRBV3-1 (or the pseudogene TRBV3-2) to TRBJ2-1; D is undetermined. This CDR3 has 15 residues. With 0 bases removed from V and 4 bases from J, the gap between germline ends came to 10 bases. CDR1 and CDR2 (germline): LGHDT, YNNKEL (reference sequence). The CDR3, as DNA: TGTGCCAGCAGCCAAGAAGTGACTCTATACAATGAGCAGTTCTTC. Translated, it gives CASSQEVTLYNEQFF.

DNA for the CDR3: TGTGCCAGCAGCCCCGGAAGGACAAAGGTCTCGGAGACCCAGTACTTC. Protein product: CASSPGRTKVSETQYF. V usage is TRBV5-8 and J usage is TRBJ2-5, with D tentatively TRBD1 (5 bases). There are 16 residues in the CDR3. Germline V gene lookup returns CDR1 SGHTS and CDR2 YDEGEE. V lost 4 bases and J lost 5, with 21 bases in between.